This is a list of T cell receptor beta chains from one sample in a study of T cell responses to AZD1222 COVID-19 vaccine. Here immunoSEQ multiplex PCR was the method, and the copy in TCRdb shows in-frame clones only, minus some. This sample has under 150,000 clones; approximately 90% occur once, and the top ten carry 7.5% to 9.5%. The material was peripheral blood, obtained on day 0 of AZD1222 vaccination. The receptors were gathered from an adult in good health. The CDR3 runs from the conserved cysteine through the conserved F or W. A D gene is named only where the DNA matches it firmly. The size of a clone is reported for some rows only, either as once, few or many, or as a class for expanded clones.

d_call: TRBD2
v_call: TRBV6-5
clone_size: .
j_call: TRBJ2-3
cdr3_aa: CASITSGSGDTQYF
cdr3_nt: TGTGCCAGCATTACTAGCGGGAGCGGCGATACGCAGTATTTT

d_call: .
v_call: TRBV24-1
clone_size: .
j_call: TRBJ1-1
cdr3_aa: CATRQSAGTEAFF
cdr3_nt: TGTGCCACCAGACAGTCTGCTGGTACTGAAGCTTTCTTT

d_call: .
v_call: TRBV3-1/TRBV3-2
clone_size: .
j_call: TRBJ2-3
cdr3_aa: CASSQSGGTDTQYF
cdr3_nt: TGTGCCAGCAGCCAGTCCGGGGGCACAGATACGCAGTATTTT

d_call: .
v_call: TRBV30
clone_size: .
j_call: TRBJ1-5
cdr3_aa: CAWSAHNQPQHF
cdr3_nt: TGTGCCTGGAGTGCCCACAATCAGCCCCAGCATTTT

d_call: .
v_call: TRBV3-1/TRBV3-2
clone_size: .
j_call: TRBJ1-4
cdr3_aa: CASSQGDGEKLFF
cdr3_nt: TGTGCCAGCAGCCAGGGGGACGGTGAAAAACTGTTTTTT

d_call: .
v_call: TRBV6-4
clone_size: .
j_call: TRBJ2-1
cdr3_aa: CASSDDLGPKGVVDEQFF
cdr3_nt: TGTGCCAGCAGTGACGATCTGGGACCCAAAGGGGTTGTCGATGAGCAGTTCTTC

d_call: .
v_call: TRBV4-2
clone_size: few
j_call: TRBJ2-7
cdr3_aa: CASSQGIGYEQYF
cdr3_nt: TGTGCCAGCAGCCAGGGTATAGGCTACGAGCAGTACTTC

d_call: .
v_call: TRBV18
clone_size: .
j_call: TRBJ2-7
cdr3_aa: CASSPSVGLDVQYF
cdr3_nt: TGTGCCAGCTCACCCTCCGTGGGGCTCGATGTGCAGTACTTC

d_call: .
v_call: TRBV11-3
clone_size: once
j_call: TRBJ2-1
cdr3_aa: CASSLDRGTYNEQFF
cdr3_nt: TGTGCCAGCAGCTTAGACAGGGGAACCTACAATGAGCAGTTCTTC

d_call: .
v_call: TRBV9
clone_size: .
j_call: TRBJ1-1
cdr3_aa: CASSVSEMNTEAFF
cdr3_nt: TGTGCCAGCAGCGTGAGCGAAATGAACACTGAAGCTTTCTTT

d_call: .
v_call: TRBV19
clone_size: .
j_call: TRBJ2-1
cdr3_aa: CASSIRGMGRPIQNEQFF
cdr3_nt: TGTGCCAGTAGTATAAGAGGGATGGGCAGACCAATCCAGAATGAGCAGTTCTTC

d_call: .
v_call: TRBV11-2
clone_size: .
j_call: TRBJ2-2
cdr3_aa: CASSPLRGTAGELFF
cdr3_nt: TGTGCCAGCAGCCCGCTCCGAGGGACGGCCGGGGAGCTGTTTTTT

d_call: .
v_call: TRBV7-8
clone_size: .
j_call: TRBJ2-1
cdr3_aa: CASSTTRDEQFF
cdr3_nt: TGTGCCAGCAGCACCACCAGGGATGAGCAGTTCTTC

d_call: .
v_call: TRBV6-5
clone_size: .
j_call: TRBJ1-1
cdr3_aa: CASSYSGRVNTEAFF
cdr3_nt: TGTGCCAGCAGTTACTCGGGACGGGTGAACACTGAAGCTTTCTTT

d_call: TRBD1
v_call: TRBV24-1
clone_size: .
j_call: TRBJ1-2
cdr3_aa: CATSEQLTGGYTF
cdr3_nt: TGTGCCACCAGTGAACAATTGACAGGGGGGTACACCTTC

d_call: .
v_call: TRBV4-1
clone_size: .
j_call: TRBJ1-2
cdr3_aa: CASSTRVANYGYTF
cdr3_nt: TGCGCCAGCAGCACCAGGGTAGCTAACTATGGCTACACCTTC

d_call: .
v_call: TRBV2
clone_size: few
j_call: TRBJ2-1
cdr3_aa: CASRGDGDIAYNEQFF
cdr3_nt: TGTGCCAGCAGGGGGGACGGGGACATAGCTTACAATGAGCAGTTCTTC

d_call: .
v_call: TRBV28
clone_size: .
j_call: TRBJ1-1
cdr3_aa: CASSILRHTEAFF
cdr3_nt: TGTGCCAGCAGTATCCTTAGGCACACTGAAGCTTTCTTT

d_call: .
v_call: TRBV9
clone_size: once
j_call: TRBJ1-2
cdr3_aa: CATTRDTSNYGYTF
cdr3_nt: TGTGCCACCACCCGGGACACTTCTAACTATGGCTACACCTTC

d_call: .
v_call: TRBV28
clone_size: .
j_call: TRBJ1-4
cdr3_aa: CASTRVDGAYEKLFF
cdr3_nt: TGTGCCAGCACCCGAGTGGACGGCGCCTATGAAAAACTGTTTTTT

d_call: TRBD2
v_call: TRBV7-2
clone_size: .
j_call: TRBJ2-3
cdr3_aa: CASSLVPAGSQDTQYF
cdr3_nt: TGTGCCAGCAGCTTAGTCCCAGCGGGGAGTCAGGATACGCAGTATTTT

d_call: TRBD1
v_call: TRBV18
clone_size: .
j_call: TRBJ1-6
cdr3_aa: CASSPIWTGGYNSPLHF
cdr3_nt: TGTGCCAGCTCACCTATTTGGACAGGGGGCTATAATTCACCCCTCCACTTT

d_call: .
v_call: TRBV5-6
clone_size: once
j_call: TRBJ1-1
cdr3_aa: CASFFGMNTEAFF
cdr3_nt: TGTGCCTCCTTTTTTGGAATGAACACTGAAGCTTTCTTT

d_call: TRBD2
v_call: TRBV10-3
clone_size: .
j_call: TRBJ2-7
cdr3_aa: CAISESLASGYEQYF
cdr3_nt: TGTGCCATCAGTGAGTCACTAGCGAGTGGCTACGAGCAGTACTTC

d_call: .
v_call: TRBV19
clone_size: .
j_call: TRBJ1-2
cdr3_aa: CASSTRALGDYGYTF
cdr3_nt: TGTGCCAGCAGCACCCGGGCCCTAGGGGACTATGGCTACACCTTC

d_call: .
v_call: TRBV6-5
clone_size: .
j_call: TRBJ1-2
cdr3_aa: CASTVTQGSTYGYTF
cdr3_nt: TGTGCCAGCACCGTTACACAGGGTTCTACCTATGGCTACACCTTC

d_call: TRBD1
v_call: TRBV5-4
clone_size: .
j_call: TRBJ2-7
cdr3_aa: CASSPGQDSSYEQYF
cdr3_nt: TGTGCCAGCAGCCCCGGACAGGACTCTTCCTACGAGCAGTACTTC

d_call: TRBD2
v_call: TRBV4-2
clone_size: .
j_call: TRBJ2-1
cdr3_aa: CASSQDSSGIYNEQFF
cdr3_nt: TGTGCCAGCAGCCAAGATTCCAGCGGGATCTACAATGAGCAGTTCTTC

d_call: .
v_call: TRBV6-5
clone_size: .
j_call: TRBJ1-5
cdr3_aa: CASSSVSNQPQHF
cdr3_nt: TGTGCCAGCAGTTCGGTCAGCAATCAGCCCCAGCATTTT

d_call: TRBD2
v_call: TRBV4-1
clone_size: .
j_call: TRBJ2-1
cdr3_aa: CASSQDRTSGAYNEQFF
cdr3_nt: TGCGCCAGCAGCCAAGATCGGACTAGCGGGGCGTACAATGAGCAGTTCTTC

d_call: .
v_call: TRBV29-1
clone_size: .
j_call: TRBJ2-7
cdr3_aa: CSVEGRAAYEQYF
cdr3_nt: TGCAGCGTTGAGGGGCGGGCCGCCTACGAGCAGTACTTC

d_call: TRBD2
v_call: TRBV6-2/TRBV6-3
clone_size: .
j_call: TRBJ2-2
cdr3_aa: CASSRPGTRSGELFF
cdr3_nt: TGTGCCAGCAGTCGTCCCGGGACTAGGAGCGGGGAGCTGTTTTTT

d_call: .
v_call: TRBV12-3/TRBV12-4
clone_size: .
j_call: TRBJ2-7
cdr3_aa: CASSLGASPEQYF
cdr3_nt: TGTGCCAGCAGTTTAGGGGCGTCCCCCGAGCAGTACTTC

d_call: TRBD2
v_call: TRBV7-9
clone_size: .
j_call: TRBJ2-1
cdr3_aa: CASSAIAGGRGNEQFF
cdr3_nt: TGTGCCAGCAGCGCAATAGCGGGAGGCCGGGGGAATGAGCAGTTCTTC

d_call: TRBD2
v_call: TRBV29-1
clone_size: .
j_call: TRBJ2-3
cdr3_aa: CSVEASGRAGLLADTQYF
cdr3_nt: TGCAGCGTTGAAGCTAGCGGGAGGGCCGGGTTATTGGCAGATACGCAGTATTTT

d_call: .
v_call: TRBV6-6
clone_size: once
j_call: TRBJ2-5
cdr3_aa: CASSYVSGETQYF
cdr3_nt: TGTGCCAGCAGTTATGTCTCGGGGGAGACCCAGTACTTC

d_call: .
v_call: TRBV1
clone_size: once
j_call: TRBJ1-1
cdr3_aa: CTSNYTGGGACIDTEAFF
cdr3_nt: TGCACCAGCAACTACACGGGAGGGGGCGCGTGTATTGACACTGAAGCTTTCTTT

d_call: TRBD2
v_call: TRBV6-5
clone_size: few
j_call: TRBJ2-3
cdr3_aa: CASNPASGGADTQYF
cdr3_nt: TGTGCCAGCAACCCCGCTAGCGGGGGCGCAGATACGCAGTATTTT

d_call: TRBD1
v_call: TRBV18
clone_size: .
j_call: TRBJ1-5
cdr3_aa: CASSLSGQGDQPQHF
cdr3_nt: TGTGCCAGCTCACTGAGTGGACAGGGAGATCAGCCCCAGCATTTT

d_call: .
v_call: TRBV5-1
clone_size: .
j_call: TRBJ2-1
cdr3_aa: CASSLVVGSYVDEQFF
cdr3_nt: TGCGCCAGCAGCTTGGTGGTAGGAAGTTATGTCGATGAGCAGTTCTTC

d_call: TRBD1
v_call: TRBV4-1
clone_size: .
j_call: TRBJ1-6
cdr3_aa: CASSPGQGSSPLHF
cdr3_nt: TGCGCCAGCAGCCCGGGACAGGGGTCTTCACCCCTCCACTTT

d_call: TRBD1
v_call: TRBV29-1
clone_size: .
j_call: TRBJ2-3
cdr3_aa: CSVEDVRQGIRTDTQYF
cdr3_nt: TGCAGCGTTGAAGATGTACGACAGGGGATACGAACAGATACGCAGTATTTT

d_call: TRBD2
v_call: TRBV27
clone_size: .
j_call: TRBJ2-1
cdr3_aa: CASSTQAGAARRYNEQFF
cdr3_nt: TGTGCCAGCAGTACCCAAGCGGGAGCGGCGCGTCGATACAATGAGCAGTTCTTC

d_call: TRBD1
v_call: TRBV18
clone_size: .
j_call: TRBJ1-3
cdr3_aa: CASSHGQGGNTIYF
cdr3_nt: TGTGCCAGCTCACACGGACAGGGTGGAAACACCATATATTTT

d_call: TRBD1
v_call: TRBV5-6
clone_size: .
j_call: TRBJ2-7
cdr3_aa: CASSQRTGESYF
cdr3_nt: TGTGCCAGCAGCCAAAGGACAGGGGAATCGTACTTC

d_call: .
v_call: TRBV5-1
clone_size: .
j_call: TRBJ1-5
cdr3_aa: CASSLEGSNQPQHF
cdr3_nt: TGCGCCAGCAGCTTGGAGGGAAGCAATCAGCCCCAGCATTTT

d_call: TRBD1
v_call: TRBV28
clone_size: .
j_call: TRBJ1-2
cdr3_aa: CASSLLPGGGYTF
cdr3_nt: TGTGCCAGCAGTTTACTACCAGGGGGTGGCTACACCTTC

d_call: TRBD1
v_call: TRBV27
clone_size: .
j_call: TRBJ1-2
cdr3_aa: CASSLSRAGGFGYTF
cdr3_nt: TGTGCCAGCAGTTTAAGCAGGGCAGGGGGCTTCGGCTACACCTTC

d_call: .
v_call: TRBV7-2
clone_size: .
j_call: TRBJ2-7
cdr3_aa: CASTRQQTYEQYF
cdr3_nt: TGTGCCAGCACTCGGCAACAGACCTACGAGCAGTACTTC

d_call: .
v_call: TRBV2
clone_size: .
j_call: TRBJ2-3
cdr3_aa: CASRDGLLTDTQYF
cdr3_nt: TGTGCCAGCAGGGATGGACTTCTCACAGATACGCAGTATTTT

d_call: .
v_call: TRBV11-3
clone_size: .
j_call: TRBJ2-7
cdr3_aa: CASSPSGGLYEQYF
cdr3_nt: TGTGCCAGCAGCCCCTCGGGGGGCCTCTACGAGCAGTACTTC

d_call: .
v_call: TRBV7-2
clone_size: .
j_call: TRBJ1-4
cdr3_aa: CASTGQLGEKLFF
cdr3_nt: TGTGCCAGCACCGGACAGCTCGGCGAAAAACTGTTTTTT

d_call: .
v_call: TRBV5-1
clone_size: .
j_call: TRBJ2-3
cdr3_aa: CASSLEGPPGDTQYF
cdr3_nt: TGCGCCAGCAGCTTGGAGGGACCCCCTGGGGATACGCAGTATTTT